This entry lists 21 T cell receptor beta chains sequenced from one sample in a study of T cell changes during pregnancy in multiple sclerosis. Clones were read by immunoSEQ multiplex PCR, and TCRdb kept only the in-frame ones, dropping some. Of under 15,000 clones in the sample, roughly 90% were seen once. Specimen: CD8+ T cells from peripheral blood mononuclear cells, collected after pregnancy. These receptors all come from a female donor in good health, enrolled as a control in a pregnancy study.

This clone appeared once. J is TRBJ2-5 and V is TRBV25-1, with TRBD1 identical over 7 bases. Trimming cost V 3 bases and J 4 bases; bases outside gene matches: 8. Germline V gene sequence: CDR1 MGHDK, CDR2 SYGVNS. The CDR3 contains 15 residues. CDR3 amino acids: CASSDRDSFLETQYF. Here the CDR3 DNA reads TGTGCCAGCAGTGACCGGGACAGTTTTCTAGAGACCCAGTACTTC. The full variable domain, in which reference TRBV25-1 and TRBJ2-5 provide the parts outside the CDR3, is EADIYQTPRYLVIGTGKKITLECSQTMGHDKMYWYQQDPGMELHLIHYSYGVNSTEKGDLSSESTVSRIRTEHFPLTLESARPSHTSQYLCASSDRDSFLETQYFGPGTRLLVL.

This clone has a single count. The chain is built from TRBV7-9 and TRBJ2-1; 10 nucleotides agree with TRBD2. Germline loops: CDR1 SEHNR, CDR2 FQNEAQ (reference sequence). CDR3 size: 16 residues. Germline trimming cut 0 bases from V and 5 bases from J; bases unmatched to any gene: 4. The CDR3 bases are TGTGCCAGCAGCTTAGCCCTCGGACTAGCGGACAATGAGCAGTTCTTC. The encoded protein is CASSLALGLADNEQFF.

V gene TRBV4-2 combines with J gene TRBJ1-4, with unresolved D. Germline lookup yields CDR1 LGHNA and CDR2 YNFKEQ. The length of the CDR3 is 14 residues. V lost 5 bases, J lost 5 bases, and 12 bases lay in between. The CDR3 protein is CASSFRVENEKLFF. The CDR3 bases are TGTGCCAGCAGCTTCCGGGTAGAAAATGAAAAACTGTTTTTT.

V and J are TRBV5-1 and TRBJ2-7; 10 bases align to TRBD2. The CDR3 contains 15 residues. V shed 1 base, J shed 0 bases, and the junction held 1 base outside the gene matches. Looked up from germline, CDR1 is SGHRS and CDR2 is YFSETQ. CDR3 loop: CASSLTSGASYEQYF. The CDR3 DNA sequence: TGCGCCAGCAGCTTGACTAGCGGGGCCTCCTACGAGCAGTACTTC.

CDR3: CASSEFSGGLSYEQYF. As DNA, the CDR3 is TGCGCCAGCAGCGAGTTTTCGGGGGGACTCTCCTACGAGCAGTACTTC. The chain joins TRBV5-1 to TRBJ2-7, with TRBD2 matching 7 bases. V shed 4 bases and J 0 bases; nucleotides not matched to a gene: 10. The germline CDR1 and CDR2 sequences are SGHRS and YFSETQ. The length of the CDR3 is 16 residues. The whole variable domain, remainder taken from reference TRBV5-1 and TRBJ2-7, is KAGVTQTPRYLIKTRGQQVTLSCSPISGHRSVSWYQQTPGQGLQFLFEYFSETQRNKGNFPGRFSGRQFSNSRSEMNVSTLELGDSALYLCASSEFSGGLSYEQYFGPGTRLTVT.

CDR3 residues: CASSWSRDIPPYNEQFF. As DNA, the CDR3 is TGTGCCAGCAGCTGGAGCCGGGACATTCCCCCCTACAATGAGCAGTTCTTC. The chain combines TRBV7-2 with TRBJ2-1; a weak D match, TRBD1 (6 bases). V was pared by 4 bases and J by 2 bases, with 18 bases between. Germline CDR1 and CDR2: SGHTA and FQGNSA. This CDR3 spans 17 amino acids.

This clone has just one count. V and J are TRBV28 and TRBJ2-4; the D is unclear. The CDR3 runs 13 residues. Germline values: CDR1 MDHEN, CDR2 SYDVKM. Trimming pared 5 bases from V and 0 bases from J, leaving 5 bases between. This CDR3 is CASSGVAKNIQYF. The CDR3 DNA follows: TGTGCCAGCAGTGGAGTAGCCAAAAACATTCAGTACTTC.

The genes are TRBV11-3 and TRBJ2-2; no definite D call. The germline gives CDR1 SGHNT, CDR2 YENEEA. V gave up 2 bases and J gave up 8 bases, with 9 bases separating them. This CDR3 has 13 amino acids. CDR3 residues: CASSLTLSGELFF. The CDR3 region has the DNA TGTGCCAGCAGCTTAACTCTATCGGGGGAGCTGTTTTTT.

This sequence joins TRBV6-6 and TRBJ1-1, with no clear D. This CDR3 has 11 residues. V lost 4 bases and J lost 7, with 7 bases in between. Germline CDR1 and CDR2: MNHNY and SVGAGI (reference sequence). The CDR3 spells CASSSLYEAFF. DNA of the CDR3: TGTGCCAGCAGTTCCCTATATGAAGCTTTCTTT.

This clone was recorded only once. The genes are TRBV5-1 and TRBJ2-5, with a tentative D call TRBD1 (6 bases). The CDR3 is 14 amino acids. The V gene lost 0 bases and the J gene lost 1 base, with 7 bases spanning the gap. In germline, CDR1 is SGHRS, CDR2 YFSETQ. CDR3 coding DNA: TGCGCCAGCAGCTTGGTAGGGGGCCAAGAGACCCAGTACTTC. Translation gives CASSLVGGQETQYF.

The J gene is TRBJ1-2, the V gene TRBV19; D gene uncertain. Germline V gives CDR1 LNHDA, CDR2 SQIVND (reference sequence). The ends were cut back, 10 bases at V and 5 bases at J, with 14 bases in the middle. The length of the CDR3 is 12 residues. In DNA form, the CDR3 reads TGTGCCACCTTGACAATGCCTTATGGCTACACCTTC. This gives the protein CATLTMPYGYTF.

The chain links TRBV29-1 to TRBJ2-7; TRBD1 might be the D (5 bases). The CDR3 covers 13 residues. Germline lookup yields CDR1 SQVTM and CDR2 ANQGSEA. V was trimmed by 1 base and J by 3 bases, leaving 10 bases between them. Here the CDR3 reads CSVEGEGVYEQYF. Here the CDR3 DNA reads TGCAGCGTTGAAGGGGAAGGGGTCTACGAGCAGTACTTC.

V and J are TRBV7-6 and TRBJ2-2, with 7 bases that match TRBD2. Trimming took 6 bases from V and 7 from J; bases not matched to a gene: 11. The V gene's germline CDR1 is SGHVS and CDR2 FNYEAQ. This CDR3 has 15 residues. DNA of the CDR3: TGTGCCAGCAGTCCCTCGGCGGGGAGGGTCGGGGAGCTGTTTTTT. Translated: CASSPSAGRVGELFF.

This chain joins TRBV6-1 and TRBJ2-7; 14 bases align to TRBD2. J was trimmed by 2 bases and V by 3 bases; bases with no gene match: 9. The germline CDR1 and CDR2 sequences are MNHNS and SASEGT. This CDR3 contains 18 residues. The CDR3: CASSDRTSGGTPPYEQYF. CDR3 DNA: TGTGCCAGCAGTGACAGGACTAGCGGGGGGACACCACCCTACGAGCAGTACTTC.

The chain is built from TRBV28 and TRBJ2-2, with D perhaps matching TRBD1 (5 bases). This CDR3 is 15 amino acids long. V shed 5 bases and J shed 4 bases, with 14 bases lying between them. The germline V gene has CDR1 MDHEN and CDR2 SYDVKM. The CDR3 DNA reads TGTGCCAGCAGTATGGGGCGGTCGAGCACCGGGGAGCTGTTTTTT. Protein product: CASSMGRSSTGELFF.

V is TRBV29-1 and J is TRBJ2-1; 13 nucleotides match TRBD2. Trimming removed 8 bases from V and 6 bases from J; junction bases left unmatched: 7. Germline lookup yields CDR1 SQVTM and CDR2 ANQGSEA. CDR3 length equals 14 residues. The CDR3 DNA reads TGCAGCCTGAGGGGACTAGCGGGAATCAATGAGCAGTTCTTC. It encodes CSLRGLAGINEQFF.

The chain links TRBV19 to TRBJ2-7; TRBD1 matches 8 bases. CDR1 is LNHDA and CDR2 is SQIVND in the germline V gene (reference sequence). The CDR3 runs to 16 residues. V dropped 5 bases and J dropped 5; count of bases not matched to a gene: 14. DNA of the CDR3: TGTGCCAGTAGTCCGGGGGTAGGACAGGGTATTCACGAGCAGTACTTC. Its translation is CASSPGVGQGIHEQYF.

This chain connects TRBV27 to TRBJ2-7; 8 nucleotides line up with TRBD1. The trim removed 5 bases at V and 7 bases at J, leaving 16 bases unmatched. Germline-derived CDR1 and CDR2 are MNHEY and SMNVEV (reference sequence). The CDR3 is 16 residues long. This CDR3 reads CASSPGTGGGNREQYF. CDR3 in DNA: TGTGCCAGCAGTCCCGGGACAGGAGGTGGAAATCGGGAGCAGTACTTC.

CDR3 DNA sequence: TGTGCCAGCACCTTGACAGGGGTGAGCAATCAGCCCCAGCATTTT. Translation gives CASTLTGVSNQPQHF. This sequence joins TRBV28 and TRBJ1-5; 8 nucleotides match TRBD1. The CDR3 is made up of 15 amino acids. Germline-derived CDR1 and CDR2 are MDHEN and SYDVKM. V dropped 7 bases and J dropped 1; count of bases not matched to a gene: 6.

This chain connects TRBV27 to TRBJ2-7, with a tentative D call TRBD2 (6 bases). Germline values: CDR1 MNHEY, CDR2 SMNVEV (reference sequence). CDR3 length: 13 amino acids. Trimming took 7 bases from V and 0 from J, leaving 10 bases between them. CDR3 coding DNA: TGTGCCAGCACCGGGACTTACTCCTACGAGCAGTACTTC. Translating it yields CASTGTYSYEQYF.

This chain connects TRBV11-2 to TRBJ2-1, with 11 bases fitting TRBD2. Trimming took 5 bases from V and 8 from J; bases not matched to a gene: 8. The germline CDR1 and CDR2 sequences are SGHAT and FQNNGV. This CDR3 is 15 amino acids long. The CDR3 loop reads CASSITSGGGHEQFF. CDR3 sequence (DNA): TGTGCCAGCAGCATAACTAGCGGGGGTGGCCATGAGCAGTTCTTC.